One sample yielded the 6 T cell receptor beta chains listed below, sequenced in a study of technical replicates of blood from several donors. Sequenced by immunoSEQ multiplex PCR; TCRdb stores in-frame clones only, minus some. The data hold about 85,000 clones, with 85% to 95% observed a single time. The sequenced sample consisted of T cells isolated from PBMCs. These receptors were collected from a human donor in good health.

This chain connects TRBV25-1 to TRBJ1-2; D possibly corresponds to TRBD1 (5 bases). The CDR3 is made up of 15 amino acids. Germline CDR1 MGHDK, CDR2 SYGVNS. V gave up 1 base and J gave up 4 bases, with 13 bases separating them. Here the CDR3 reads CASSESGAGVYGYTF. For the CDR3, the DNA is TGTGCCAGCAGTGAATCTGGGGCGGGAGTCTATGGCTACACCTTC.

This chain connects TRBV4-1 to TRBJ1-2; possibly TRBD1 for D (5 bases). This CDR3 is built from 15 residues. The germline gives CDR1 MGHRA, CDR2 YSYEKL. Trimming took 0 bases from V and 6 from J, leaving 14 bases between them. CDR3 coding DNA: TGCGCCAGCAGCCAAGATTCGAACCGGGGGGATGGCTACACCTTC. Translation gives CASSQDSNRGDGYTF.

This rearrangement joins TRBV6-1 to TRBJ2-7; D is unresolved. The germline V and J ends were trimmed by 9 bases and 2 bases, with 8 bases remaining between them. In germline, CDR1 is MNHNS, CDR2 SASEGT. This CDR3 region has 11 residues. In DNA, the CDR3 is TGTGCCAGTGGGCTCGCCTACGAGCAGTACTTC. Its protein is CASGLAYEQYF.

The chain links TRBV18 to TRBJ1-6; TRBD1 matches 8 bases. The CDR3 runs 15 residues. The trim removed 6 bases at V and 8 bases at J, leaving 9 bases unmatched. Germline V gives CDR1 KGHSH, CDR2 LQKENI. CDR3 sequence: CASSPTGGFDSPLHF. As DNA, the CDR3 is TGTGCCAGCTCCCCCACAGGGGGTTTTGATTCACCCCTCCACTTT.

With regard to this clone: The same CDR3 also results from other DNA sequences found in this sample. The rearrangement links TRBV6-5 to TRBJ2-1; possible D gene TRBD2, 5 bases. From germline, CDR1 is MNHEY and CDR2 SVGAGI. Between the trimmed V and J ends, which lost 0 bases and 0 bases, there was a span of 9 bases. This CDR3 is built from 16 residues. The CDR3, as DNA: TGTGCCAGCAGTTACTCAACGGGAAGCTCCTACAATGAGCAGTTCTTC. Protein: CASSYSTGSSYNEQFF.

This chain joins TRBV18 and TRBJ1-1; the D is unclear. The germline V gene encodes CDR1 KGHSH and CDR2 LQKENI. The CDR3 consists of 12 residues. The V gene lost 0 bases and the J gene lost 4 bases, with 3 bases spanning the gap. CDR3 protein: CASSPPATEAFF. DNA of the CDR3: TGTGCCAGCTCACCACCGGCCACTGAAGCTTTCTTT.